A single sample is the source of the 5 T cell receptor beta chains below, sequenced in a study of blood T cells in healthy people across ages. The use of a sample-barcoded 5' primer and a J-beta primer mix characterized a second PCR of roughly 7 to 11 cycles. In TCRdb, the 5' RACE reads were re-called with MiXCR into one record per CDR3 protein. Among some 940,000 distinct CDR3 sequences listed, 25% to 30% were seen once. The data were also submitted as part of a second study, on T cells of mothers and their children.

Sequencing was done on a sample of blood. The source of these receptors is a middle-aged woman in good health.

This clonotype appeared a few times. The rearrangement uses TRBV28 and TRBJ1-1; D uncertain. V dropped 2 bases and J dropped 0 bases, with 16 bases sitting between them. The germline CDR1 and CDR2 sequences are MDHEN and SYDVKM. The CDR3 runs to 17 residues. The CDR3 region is CASSLRVPRQLNTEAFF. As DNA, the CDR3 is TGTGCCAGCAGTTTAAGGGTTCCGCGGCAGTTGAACACTGAAGCTTTCTTT.

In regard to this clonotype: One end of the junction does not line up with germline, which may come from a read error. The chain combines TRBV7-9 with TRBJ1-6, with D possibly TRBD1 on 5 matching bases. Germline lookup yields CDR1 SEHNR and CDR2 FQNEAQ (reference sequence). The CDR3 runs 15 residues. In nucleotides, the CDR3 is TGTGCCAGCAGCTTAGCCGCGGGGCCTAATTTACCCCTCCACTTT. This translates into CASSLAAGPNLPLHF.

CDR3 DNA: TGTGCCAGCAGTTGGTGGGGGGATGGCGAGCAGTACTTC. This encodes CASSWWGDGEQYF. The chain uses TRBV12-3 or TRBV12-4 and TRBJ2-5, with D maybe TRBD2 (6 bases). The J call may be wrong; the DNA end is better matched by TRBJ2-7. CDR3 length: 13 residues.

The CDR3 region is CASSPGGRAGELFF. DNA of the CDR3: TGTGCCAGCAGCCCGGGGGGACGCGCCGGGGAGCTGTTTTTT. V and J are TRBV12-3 or TRBV12-4 and TRBJ2-2; 7 positions agree with TRBD2. The CDR3 loop spans 14 amino acids. After removal of 6 bases from V and 6 bases from J, the junction contained 7 bases not matched to a gene.

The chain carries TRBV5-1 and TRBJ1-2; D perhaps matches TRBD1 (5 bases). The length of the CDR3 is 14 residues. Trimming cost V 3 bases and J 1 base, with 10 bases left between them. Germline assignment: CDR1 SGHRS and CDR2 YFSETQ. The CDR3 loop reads CASSSGDSNYGYTF. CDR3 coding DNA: TGCGCCAGCAGCTCGGGAGACAGTAACTATGGCTACACCTTC.